The clone carrying this T cell receptor (beta chain) occurred once. This entry belongs to a study of Graves' ophthalmopathy and Graves' hyperthyroidism. Germline V gene lookup returns CDR1 WNHNN and CDR2 SYGVQD (reference sequence). The V gene lost 8 bases and the J gene lost 2 bases, with 16 bases spanning the gap. The length of the CDR3 is 15 residues. RNA transcripts yielded amplified TCR beta CDR3 regions. A first-round RT-PCR used HTBI primers, followed by a second-round multiplex PCR. Each CDR3 protein is one row after TCRdb ran MiXCR on the multiplex PCR reads. The data show over a million distinct CDR3 sequences, with about two fifths seen just once and roughly 11% held by the top ten. Patients were diagnosed from clinical symptoms, serum thyroxine, TRAb, thyroid ultrasound and orbital computed tomography.

The chain links TRBV10-1 to TRBJ1-5; tentatively, D is TRBD1 (5 bases). The TCR was taken from an adult man with Graves' hyperthyroidism. The sample comprised peripheral blood or thyroid tissue (not recorded which). CDR3 in amino acids: CASPPCGRGNQPQHF. The CDR3 nucleotides read TGCGCCAGCCCCCCTTGTGGCAGGGGCAATCAGCCCCAGCATTTT.